This TCR beta chain was identified during a study of T cell responses to AZD1222 COVID-19 vaccine. Generated by immunoSEQ multiplex PCR, the TCRdb table keeps only in-frame clones and is missing some. Of more than 90,000 clones in the sample, approximately 84% were seen once. This CDR3 has 16 residues. Trimming took off 2 bases at V and 2 bases at J, with 13 bases between the two ends. From germline, CDR1 is SGHNT and CDR2 YYREEE (reference sequence). V and J are TRBV5-4 and TRBJ2-2; tentatively, D is TRBD1 (6 bases). The sequence came from an adult in good health. This specimen consisted of peripheral blood, obtained on day 0 of AZD1222 vaccination. CDR3 bases: TGTGCCAGCAGCTTTCTGACGGGACAAAACACCGGGGAGCTGTTTTTT. This gives the protein CASSFLTGQNTGELFF.